Listed below are T cell receptor beta chains from one sample, sequenced in a study of blood T cell repertoires in COVID-19. Repertoires were generated with immunoSEQ multiplex PCR, while TCRdb's copy carries only in-frame clones and drops some. The sample lists tens of thousands of clones; approximately 78% were seen once. The sample was peripheral blood. These receptors were obtained from a man aged 45-65 years with active or convalescent COVID-19. The CDR3 runs from the conserved cysteine through the conserved F or W.

len: 15
v_gene: TRBV28
j_gene: TRBJ1-2
CDR3aa: CASSSETGGGYGYTF

len: 14
v_gene: TRBV19
j_gene: TRBJ1-1
CDR3aa: CASSTGQGSTEAFF

len: 14
v_gene: TRBV6-1
j_gene: TRBJ2-7
CDR3aa: CASSETWGVHEQYF

len: 14
v_gene: TRBV19
j_gene: TRBJ1-5
CDR3aa: CASTGTGGNQPQHF

len: 15
v_gene: TRBV10-3
j_gene: TRBJ1-3
CDR3aa: CATADRGGSGNTIYF

len: 15
v_gene: TRBV5-6
j_gene: TRBJ1-1
CDR3aa: CASSLVGTGGVQAFF

len: 14
v_gene: TRBV19
j_gene: TRBJ1-1
CDR3aa: CASNLGQSSTEAFF

len: 14
v_gene: TRBV5-8
j_gene: TRBJ1-2
CDR3aa: CASSLMGSPYGYTF

len: 14
v_gene: TRBV9
j_gene: TRBJ1-4
CDR3aa: CASSAGPLNEKLFF

len: 14
v_gene: TRBV5-5
j_gene: TRBJ2-5
CDR3aa: CASSVTSGQETQYF

len: 15
v_gene: TRBV28
j_gene: TRBJ1-3
CDR3aa: CASSGTGDSGNTIYF

len: 15
v_gene: TRBV28
j_gene: TRBJ1-6
CDR3aa: CASSLWDRENSPLHF

len: 17
v_gene: TRBV11-2
j_gene: TRBJ2-3
CDR3aa: CANSNTRFHPSTDTQYF

len: 10
v_gene: TRBV10-3
j_gene: TRBJ1-2
CDR3aa: CAIGQGGYTF

len: 14
v_gene: TRBV5-6
j_gene: TRBJ1-2
CDR3aa: CASSLSGQNYGYTF

len: 14
v_gene: TRBV10-3
j_gene: TRBJ2-1
CDR3aa: CAISAFPSYNEQFF

len: 13
v_gene: TRBV24-1
j_gene: TRBJ1-2
CDR3aa: CATSGGVNYGYTF

len: 15
v_gene: TRBV7-2
j_gene: TRBJ2-6
CDR3aa: CASSWSGTGANVLTF

len: 15
v_gene: TRBV7-2
j_gene: TRBJ1-5
CDR3aa: CASSLWTDRNQPQHF

len: 13
v_gene: TRBV7-6
j_gene: TRBJ2-7
CDR3aa: CASSPTQGYEQYF

len: 17
v_gene: TRBV4-2
j_gene: TRBJ1-1
CDR3aa: CASSQAGTGGDGTEAFF

len: 19
v_gene: TRBV7-2
j_gene: TRBJ2-3
CDR3aa: CASSHKFGLAGEGKDTQYF

len: 14
v_gene: TRBV3-1/TRBV3-2
j_gene: TRBJ1-1
CDR3aa: CASSHNRRDTEAFF

len: 13
v_gene: TRBV6-5
j_gene: TRBJ1-2
CDR3aa: CASSNRARGGYTF

len: 15
v_gene: TRBV10-3
j_gene: TRBJ1-2
CDR3aa: CAISESAGALSGYTF

len: 15
v_gene: TRBV7-2
j_gene: TRBJ1-2
CDR3aa: CASSLDPQGSYGYTF

len: 15
v_gene: TRBV19
j_gene: TRBJ1-1
CDR3aa: CASSGGQGIWSEAFF

len: 15
v_gene: TRBV7-9
j_gene: TRBJ2-1
CDR3aa: CASSTTITGHNEQFF

len: 17
v_gene: TRBV4-1
j_gene: TRBJ1-3
CDR3aa: CASSQVLDRGSGNTIYF

len: 14
v_gene: TRBV11-2
j_gene: TRBJ2-7
CDR3aa: CASSPGGVFYEQYF

len: 16
v_gene: TRBV7-2
j_gene: TRBJ1-4
CDR3aa: CASSLATGGTNEKLFF

len: 14
v_gene: TRBV5-1
j_gene: TRBJ2-5
CDR3aa: CASSPEQGKETQYF

len: 15
v_gene: TRBV4-1
j_gene: TRBJ1-2
CDR3aa: CASSQPGTVIYGYTF

len: 15
v_gene: TRBV10-2
j_gene: TRBJ1-5
CDR3aa: CASSEQGNSNQPQHF

len: 15
v_gene: TRBV15
j_gene: TRBJ2-5
CDR3aa: CATSSYRALQETQYF

len: 14
v_gene: TRBV19
j_gene: TRBJ2-5
CDR3aa: CASSAGTRRETQYF

len: 14
v_gene: TRBV19
j_gene: TRBJ1-4
CDR3aa: CASSDRGRWEKLFF

len: 17
v_gene: TRBV4-1
j_gene: TRBJ2-5
CDR3aa: CASSQGLAGGRQETQYF

len: 15
v_gene: TRBV30
j_gene: TRBJ2-2
CDR3aa: CAWPASGGDTGELFF

len: 12
v_gene: TRBV12-3/TRBV12-4
j_gene: TRBJ1-1
CDR3aa: CASKAGGTEAFF

len: 16
v_gene: TRBV19
j_gene: TRBJ2-1
CDR3aa: CASSTGLAGGYNEQFF

len: 12
v_gene: TRBV12-3/TRBV12-4
j_gene: TRBJ1-5
CDR3aa: CASSLIDQPQHF

len: 12
v_gene: TRBV29-1
j_gene: TRBJ1-2
CDR3aa: CSVDGTIYGYTF

len: 11
v_gene: TRBV20-1
j_gene: TRBJ2-3
CDR3aa: CSAIAGNTQYF

len: 15
v_gene: TRBV6-2/TRBV6-3
j_gene: TRBJ1-1
CDR3aa: CASSTRGGWGTEAFF

len: 14
v_gene: TRBV5-8
j_gene: TRBJ1-1
CDR3aa: CASSLTHKNTEAFF

len: 16
v_gene: TRBV28
j_gene: TRBJ1-6
CDR3aa: CASSLSRGSNNSPLHF

len: 13
v_gene: TRBV29-1
j_gene: TRBJ2-7
CDR3aa: CSVVLAVKYEQYF

len: 17
v_gene: TRBV11-2
j_gene: TRBJ2-2
CDR3aa: CASSLVVQGAGTGELFF

len: 17
v_gene: TRBV6-2/TRBV6-3
j_gene: TRBJ2-5
CDR3aa: CASSYYYRGFIQETQYF

len: 15
v_gene: TRBV6-5
j_gene: TRBJ2-1
CDR3aa: CASKTSGGTYNEQFF

len: 15
v_gene: TRBV10-2
j_gene: TRBJ1-4
CDR3aa: CASSDRRPTNEKLFF

len: 13
v_gene: TRBV28
j_gene: TRBJ1-2
CDR3aa: CASSWGGGGRYTF